This is a list of T cell receptor beta chains from one sample in a study of blood T cell repertoires in COVID-19. Data came from immunoSEQ multiplex PCR; TCRdb stores just in-frame clones and leaves some out. This table holds tens of thousands of clones, about 70% found once. What was sequenced was peripheral blood. These receptors were obtained from a woman aged 70-85 years with acute or convalescent COVID-19. Each CDR3 is given with its conserved first and last residue. The order of the fields is clone size, D gene, J gene, V gene, CDR3 DNA, CDR3 protein. The D gene is left open where the match is weak. Where a row states a size, it is once, few, many or the class of an expanded clone; other rows omit it.

clone size: -
D gene: -
J gene: TRBJ2-1
V gene: TRBV24-1
CDR3 DNA: TGTGCCACCAGTGCGGCGGGTGCCTTGAATGAGCAGTTCTTC
CDR3 protein: CATSAAGALNEQFF

clone size: few
D gene: TRBD2
J gene: TRBJ2-1
V gene: TRBV19
CDR3 DNA: TGTGCCAGCAAACTAGCGGGAGAGCTCAATGAGCAGTTCTTC
CDR3 protein: CASKLAGELNEQFF

clone size: -
D gene: TRBD2
J gene: TRBJ2-3
V gene: TRBV5-1
CDR3 DNA: TGCGCCAGCAGCTTGACGGCGGGAGGGTTAGATACGCAGTATTTT
CDR3 protein: CASSLTAGGLDTQYF

clone size: -
D gene: TRBD1
J gene: TRBJ2-1
V gene: TRBV4-1
CDR3 DNA: TGCGCCAGCAGCCGCGAACAGGGGTACACCTACAATGAGCAGTTCTTC
CDR3 protein: CASSREQGYTYNEQFF

clone size: -
D gene: -
J gene: TRBJ2-7
V gene: TRBV6-2/TRBV6-3
CDR3 DNA: TGTGCCAGCAGTTACGCGGACCCAGGGATCGGCTACGAGCAGTACTTC
CDR3 protein: CASSYADPGIGYEQYF

clone size: few
D gene: TRBD1
J gene: TRBJ1-2
V gene: TRBV18
CDR3 DNA: TGTGCCAGCTCACTCACAGGGGACTATGGCTACACCTTC
CDR3 protein: CASSLTGDYGYTF

clone size: -
D gene: -
J gene: TRBJ2-2
V gene: TRBV6-5
CDR3 DNA: TGTGCCAGCAGCACAGGGAACACCGGGGAGCTGTTTTTT
CDR3 protein: CASSTGNTGELFF

clone size: -
D gene: -
J gene: TRBJ1-2
V gene: TRBV4-1
CDR3 DNA: TGCGCCAGCAGCCGACACATGCAACAGGAAGGCTACACCTTC
CDR3 protein: CASSRHMQQEGYTF

clone size: -
D gene: -
J gene: TRBJ2-7
V gene: TRBV11-2
CDR3 DNA: TGTGCCAGCAGCTTAATGCGGGGCTACGAGCAGTACTTC
CDR3 protein: CASSLMRGYEQYF

clone size: -
D gene: TRBD1
J gene: TRBJ2-2
V gene: TRBV10-3
CDR3 DNA: TGTGCCATCAGAGCGGACAGGGACACCGGGGAGCTGTTTTTT
CDR3 protein: CAIRADRDTGELFF

clone size: -
D gene: -
J gene: TRBJ1-1
V gene: TRBV6-2/TRBV6-3
CDR3 DNA: TGTGCCAGCAGTGGATCCGGGATAGAAGCTTTCTTT
CDR3 protein: CASSGSGIEAFF

clone size: -
D gene: -
J gene: TRBJ2-7
V gene: TRBV30
CDR3 DNA: TGTGCCTGGAATAGACAGTTGGGCGAGCAGTACTTC
CDR3 protein: CAWNRQLGEQYF

clone size: -
D gene: -
J gene: TRBJ2-3
V gene: TRBV7-2
CDR3 DNA: TGTGCCAGTCAGGTCCAAAGCGGAAGCACAGATACGCAGTATTTT
CDR3 protein: CASQVQSGSTDTQYF

clone size: -
D gene: TRBD2
J gene: TRBJ2-5
V gene: TRBV4-1
CDR3 DNA: TGCGCCAGCAGCCAACTAGCGGGTGGAGAGACCCAGTACTTC
CDR3 protein: CASSQLAGGETQYF

clone size: -
D gene: TRBD2
J gene: TRBJ2-3
V gene: TRBV11-3
CDR3 DNA: TGTGCCAGCAGCCCAGGAGGACTAGCGGGGTTAGATACGCAGTATTTT
CDR3 protein: CASSPGGLAGLDTQYF

clone size: -
D gene: -
J gene: TRBJ2-2
V gene: TRBV10-3
CDR3 DNA: TGTGCCATCACGTACGGCGGAAACACCGGGGAGCTGTTTTTT
CDR3 protein: CAITYGGNTGELFF

clone size: few
D gene: TRBD1
J gene: TRBJ2-7
V gene: TRBV6-2/TRBV6-3
CDR3 DNA: TGTGCCAGCAGTTATTCCGGGACAGGGCTGGCCTACGAGCAGTACTTC
CDR3 protein: CASSYSGTGLAYEQYF

clone size: -
D gene: TRBD1
J gene: TRBJ1-1
V gene: TRBV7-7
CDR3 DNA: TGTGCTAGCAGCCCTCTTATAACAGGGGAAGGAACTGAAGCTTTCTTT
CDR3 protein: CASSPLITGEGTEAFF

clone size: -
D gene: -
J gene: TRBJ1-2
V gene: TRBV11-1
CDR3 DNA: TGTGCCAGCAGCTTGTCAGGCAACGACTATGGCTACACCTTC
CDR3 protein: CASSLSGNDYGYTF

clone size: -
D gene: TRBD1
J gene: TRBJ2-7
V gene: TRBV3-1/TRBV3-2
CDR3 DNA: TGTGCCAGCAGCCAAGGTTATAGGGGGCCAAGGCGGGACGAGCAGTACTTC
CDR3 protein: CASSQGYRGPRRDEQYF

clone size: -
D gene: TRBD1
J gene: TRBJ2-1
V gene: TRBV7-3
CDR3 DNA: TGTGCCAGCAGCTTTGACAGGGGAAGGCACAATGAGCAGTTCTTC
CDR3 protein: CASSFDRGRHNEQFF

clone size: many
D gene: -
J gene: TRBJ2-7
V gene: TRBV7-2
CDR3 DNA: TGTGCCAGCAGCTTAGGAGCAGGGGCCTACGAGCAGTACTTC
CDR3 protein: CASSLGAGAYEQYF

clone size: -
D gene: -
J gene: TRBJ2-4
V gene: TRBV19
CDR3 DNA: TGTGCCAGTAGTATAGACGCGAGAGGTTTAGACATTCAGTACTTC
CDR3 protein: CASSIDARGLDIQYF

clone size: -
D gene: -
J gene: TRBJ1-2
V gene: TRBV9
CDR3 DNA: TGTGCCAGCAGCGTAGCAGGGTACTATGGCTACACCTTC
CDR3 protein: CASSVAGYYGYTF

clone size: -
D gene: TRBD1
J gene: TRBJ2-7
V gene: TRBV3-1/TRBV3-2
CDR3 DNA: TGTGCCAGCAGCCGTGCAGGGGGACCGTACGAGCAGTACTTC
CDR3 protein: CASSRAGGPYEQYF

clone size: -
D gene: TRBD2
J gene: TRBJ2-7
V gene: TRBV5-1
CDR3 DNA: TGCGCCAGCAGCTTGGGGCGGGAGGGCCTGTACGAGCAGTACTTC
CDR3 protein: CASSLGREGLYEQYF

clone size: few
D gene: -
J gene: TRBJ1-4
V gene: TRBV5-4
CDR3 DNA: TGTGCCAGCAGCTTGGGGGCTGGCAGGGGAAATGAAAAACTGTTTTTT
CDR3 protein: CASSLGAGRGNEKLFF

clone size: -
D gene: TRBD1
J gene: TRBJ2-7
V gene: TRBV6-2/TRBV6-3
CDR3 DNA: TGTGCCAGCAGTTACTTACCTGGACAGGGGAAGGACTACGAGCAGTACTTC
CDR3 protein: CASSYLPGQGKDYEQYF

clone size: -
D gene: TRBD1
J gene: TRBJ1-4
V gene: TRBV7-9
CDR3 DNA: TGTGCCAGCAGCTACGTCCCGGGACAGAATGAAAAACTGTTTTTT
CDR3 protein: CASSYVPGQNEKLFF

clone size: -
D gene: TRBD1
J gene: TRBJ2-2
V gene: TRBV2
CDR3 DNA: TGTGCCAGCAGTACGGACAGGACCGGGGAGCTGTTTTTT
CDR3 protein: CASSTDRTGELFF

clone size: -
D gene: -
J gene: TRBJ1-6
V gene: TRBV7-9
CDR3 DNA: TGTGCCAGCACCGCGGGATCTGATAATTCACCCCTCCACTTT
CDR3 protein: CASTAGSDNSPLHF

clone size: few
D gene: -
J gene: TRBJ1-1
V gene: TRBV14
CDR3 DNA: TGTGCCAGCGGAGGACTGATGAACACTGAAGCTTTCTTT
CDR3 protein: CASGGLMNTEAFF

clone size: -
D gene: TRBD1
J gene: TRBJ2-3
V gene: TRBV4-2
CDR3 DNA: TGTGCCAGCAGCCAAGTTCCGGGACAGGGAGCAGATACGCAGTATTTT
CDR3 protein: CASSQVPGQGADTQYF

clone size: -
D gene: TRBD1
J gene: TRBJ1-2
V gene: TRBV10-3
CDR3 DNA: TGTGCCATCAGGGAACAGGGGGTTAACTATGGCTACACCTTC
CDR3 protein: CAIREQGVNYGYTF

clone size: -
D gene: TRBD1
J gene: TRBJ1-2
V gene: TRBV10-3
CDR3 DNA: TGTGCCATCAGCCATGGGGACAGCTGGGATGGCTACACCTTC
CDR3 protein: CAISHGDSWDGYTF

clone size: -
D gene: -
J gene: TRBJ2-3
V gene: TRBV19
CDR3 DNA: TGTGCCAGTAGTTTTGCAGACACAGATACGCAGTATTTT
CDR3 protein: CASSFADTDTQYF

clone size: -
D gene: TRBD1
J gene: TRBJ2-7
V gene: TRBV28
CDR3 DNA: TGTGCCAGCAGGAGGACAGGGCTTGACTACGAGCAGTACTTC
CDR3 protein: CASRRTGLDYEQYF

clone size: -
D gene: TRBD2
J gene: TRBJ2-3
V gene: TRBV7-9
CDR3 DNA: TGTGCCAGCAGTTTAGCGGGAGGTTCCGCAGATACGCAGTATTTT
CDR3 protein: CASSLAGGSADTQYF

clone size: -
D gene: -
J gene: TRBJ2-1
V gene: TRBV24-1
CDR3 DNA: TGTGCCACCAGTGATGCCCTAACGCAGTTCTTC
CDR3 protein: CATSDALTQFF

clone size: once
D gene: -
J gene: TRBJ2-2
V gene: TRBV11-2
CDR3 DNA: TGTGCCAGCAGCTCGGACAGCACCGGGGAGCTGTTTTTT
CDR3 protein: CASSSDSTGELFF

clone size: -
D gene: TRBD1
J gene: TRBJ1-2
V gene: TRBV3-1/TRBV3-2
CDR3 DNA: TGTGCCAGCAGCCCCAGACAGGGGGACTATGGCTACACCTTC
CDR3 protein: CASSPRQGDYGYTF

clone size: -
D gene: TRBD2
J gene: TRBJ2-6
V gene: TRBV7-2
CDR3 DNA: TGTGCCAGCAGCTTAGTCGTATTCGGGGGGGGCTCTGGGGCCAACGTCCTGACTTTC
CDR3 protein: CASSLVVFGGGSGANVLTF

clone size: -
D gene: TRBD1
J gene: TRBJ1-2
V gene: TRBV5-1
CDR3 DNA: TGCGCCAGCAGCTCGGACAGGGGTTGGGGAGAGAACACCTTC
CDR3 protein: CASSSDRGWGENTF

clone size: -
D gene: TRBD1
J gene: TRBJ1-5
V gene: TRBV19
CDR3 DNA: TGTGCCTCACGAATCACGCCGGGACAGGGAAATCAGCCCCAGCATTTT
CDR3 protein: CASRITPGQGNQPQHF

clone size: -
D gene: TRBD2
J gene: TRBJ2-7
V gene: TRBV5-1
CDR3 DNA: TGCGCCAGCAGCTCCGAAGCGGGAGGTATCTACGAGCAGTACTTC
CDR3 protein: CASSSEAGGIYEQYF

clone size: -
D gene: -
J gene: TRBJ1-2
V gene: TRBV2
CDR3 DNA: TGTGCCAGCAGAGGGGAGGGATGGGGCTACACCTTC
CDR3 protein: CASRGEGWGYTF

clone size: -
D gene: -
J gene: TRBJ1-5
V gene: TRBV5-1
CDR3 DNA: TGCGCCAGCAGCTTAGGACAGTTGCCGGAAGAGCCCCAGCATTTT
CDR3 protein: CASSLGQLPEEPQHF

clone size: many
D gene: TRBD2
J gene: TRBJ2-1
V gene: TRBV5-1
CDR3 DNA: TGCGCCAGCAGCTTGCCGGGACTAGGCAATGAGCAGTTCTTC
CDR3 protein: CASSLPGLGNEQFF

clone size: medium-sized
D gene: TRBD2
J gene: TRBJ2-3
V gene: TRBV6-5
CDR3 DNA: TGTGCCAGCAGTTACGGGCGGGGGGATACGCAGTATTTT
CDR3 protein: CASSYGRGDTQYF

clone size: -
D gene: TRBD2
J gene: TRBJ2-7
V gene: TRBV18
CDR3 DNA: TGTGCCAGCTCACCATCAGCGGGAGAAAACTACGAGCAGTACTTC
CDR3 protein: CASSPSAGENYEQYF

clone size: -
D gene: TRBD1
J gene: TRBJ1-4
V gene: TRBV6-5
CDR3 DNA: TGTGCCAGCCACTTCACCCGGGACAGAGATGAAAAACTGTTTTTT
CDR3 protein: CASHFTRDRDEKLFF

clone size: -
D gene: -
J gene: TRBJ2-1
V gene: TRBV4-3
CDR3 DNA: TGCGCCAGCAGCCAAAGTTACCGTAGCTTCAGCAATGAGCAGTTCTTC
CDR3 protein: CASSQSYRSFSNEQFF

clone size: -
D gene: TRBD1
J gene: TRBJ2-3
V gene: TRBV7-6
CDR3 DNA: TGTGCCAGCAGCTCCTTCCCACCGGGACAGACCACAGATACGCAGTATTTT
CDR3 protein: CASSSFPPGQTTDTQYF

clone size: medium-sized
D gene: TRBD2
J gene: TRBJ2-5
V gene: TRBV2
CDR3 DNA: TGTGCCAGCAGCGAAGGCATGCGGGGGGGCCGCGGGACCCAGTACTTC
CDR3 protein: CASSEGMRGGRGTQYF

clone size: -
D gene: TRBD1
J gene: TRBJ1-4
V gene: TRBV27
CDR3 DNA: TGTGCCAGCAGTCCAGGGGGCACTAATGAAAAACTGTTTTTT
CDR3 protein: CASSPGGTNEKLFF